This T cell receptor (beta chain) was identified in a study of shared T cell receptors in the human thymus. Produced via immunoSEQ multiplex PCR; TCRdb's table is partial and in-frame only. The sample yields hundreds of thousands of clones, over 75% seen once. Germline lookup yields CDR1 MNHNY and CDR2 SVGAGI (reference sequence). With 6 bases clipped from V and 7 bases from J, the junction kept 8 bases outside the gene matches. The CDR3 covers 14 residues. These data were also filed under a second study, of human thymus T cells. Turning to that study: Corrective heart surgery yielded resections, and these provided the thymus tissue.

Sequencing was done on a sample of thymocytes. The receptor was isolated from a boy in the first two years of life with a congenital heart defect. This chain links TRBV6-6 with TRBJ1-2, with 10 bases identical to TRBD1. The CDR3 reads CASRETTGGRGYTF. CDR3 coding DNA: TGTGCCAGCAGGGAAACGACAGGGGGCCGTGGCTACACCTTC.